This T cell receptor beta chain comes out of a study of control samples from healthy donors and cancer patients. Clones were read by immunoSEQ multiplex PCR, and TCRdb kept only the in-frame ones, dropping some. The table counts some 180,000 clones; under 2.5% lies in the top ten. Sequencing input: blood. This TCR derives from a woman aged 25 to 39 in good health.

The chain's CDR3 is CASSVTGGQPQHF. DNA for the CDR3: TGTGCCAGCAGCGTTACAGGGGGTCAGCCCCAGCATTTT. This chain uses TRBV27 with TRBJ1-5, with TRBD1 matching over 8 bases. Per germline, CDR1 MNHEY and CDR2 SMNVEV (reference sequence). V lost 6 bases, J lost 6 bases, and 4 bases stayed unmatched. CDR3 length: 13 residues.